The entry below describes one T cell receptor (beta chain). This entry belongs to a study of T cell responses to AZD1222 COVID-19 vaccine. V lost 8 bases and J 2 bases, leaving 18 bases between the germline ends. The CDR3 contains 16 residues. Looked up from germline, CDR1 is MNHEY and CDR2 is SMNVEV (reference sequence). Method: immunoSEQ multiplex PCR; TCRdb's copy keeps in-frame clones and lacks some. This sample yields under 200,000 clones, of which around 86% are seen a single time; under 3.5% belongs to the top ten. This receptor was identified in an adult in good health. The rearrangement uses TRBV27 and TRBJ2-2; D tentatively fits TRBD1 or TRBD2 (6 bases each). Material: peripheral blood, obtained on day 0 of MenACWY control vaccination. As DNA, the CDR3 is TGTGCCAGCCTAAGAATAGGGGGGCGCAACACCGGGGAGCTGTTTTTT. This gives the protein CASLRIGGRNTGELFF.